These 20 T cell receptor beta chains share one sample of origin, sequenced in a study of blood T cells in healthy people across ages. Sample-barcoded 5' priming and a J-beta primer mix drove a second PCR of about 6 to 12 cycles. TCRdb reanalysed the 5' RACE reads using MiXCR and keeps one entry per CDR3 protein. The table records 800,000 to 950,000 distinct CDR3 sequences, 25% to 35% of them present only once. Separately, the same data were catalogued under a study of T cells of mothers and their children.

The sequenced material came from blood. All receptors derive from a woman between 35 and 50 years old in good health.

This clonotype was counted between two and nine times. The gene calls are TRBV12-3 or TRBV12-4 and TRBJ1-1; maybe TRBD1 (5 bases). The CDR3 is 16 amino acids. V lost 1 base, J lost 1 base, and 13 bases lay in between. CDR3 DNA: TGTGCCAGCAGTTTAGTTAGTATAGGGGCGAACACTGAAGCTTTCTTT. Encoded protein: CASSLVSIGANTEAFF.

This clonotype was observed at least ten times. The V call is TRBV12-3 or TRBV12-4, the J call TRBJ2-3; 8 nucleotides agree with TRBD2. Trimming took 6 bases from V and 0 from J; bases not matched to a gene: 2. The CDR3 runs to 14 residues. The CDR3 DNA sequence: TGTGCCAGCAGAACTAGCGGTAGCACAGATACGCAGTATTTT. It specifies CASRTSGSTDTQYF.

This clonotype has just a few counts. The CDR3 DNA follows: TGTGCCATCAGTGAGTACCACAATGAGCAGTTCTTC. This gives the protein CAISEYHNEQFF. V and J are TRBV10-3 and TRBJ2-1, with no clear D. Germline V lookup: CDR1 ENHRY, CDR2 SYGVKD. This CDR3 comprises 12 residues. The V end was cut by 1 base, the J end by 5 bases, with 3 bases between.

This clonotype has ten or more counts. At one end the junction does not follow the germline gene, possibly because of a read error. The chain employs TRBV7-7 and TRBJ2-7; 7 nucleotides line up with TRBD1. CDR3 length: 15 residues. Germline assignment: CDR1 SSHAT and CDR2 FNYEAQ (reference sequence). CDR3 DNA: TGTGCTAGCAGCTCAAGACAGGGAATCCCCTACGAGCAGTACTTC. This gives the protein CASSSRQGIPYEQYF.

There are many counts of this clonotype. This rearrangement joins TRBV7-9 to TRBJ2-7, with D perhaps TRBD2 (7 bases). CDR1 is SEHNR, CDR2 FQNEAQ, per germline (reference sequence). V was cut by 4 bases and J by 2 bases, with 12 bases left in between. The CDR3 has 14 residues. CDR3 bases: TGTGCCAGCAGCTGGGAGGGGGGGCCCTACGAGCAGTACTTC. This gives the protein CASSWEGGPYEQYF.

This clonotype was recorded once. The chain joins TRBV5-1 to TRBJ2-1; D is unresolved. Germline V gives CDR1 SGHRS, CDR2 YFSETQ. V was pared by 2 bases and J by 15 bases, with 15 bases between. The CDR3 has 12 amino acids. CDR3 coding DNA: TGCGCCAGCAGCTTCGGAGAGGTGATCCGGTTCTTC. This encodes CASSFGEVIRFF.

This clonotype came up many times. The CDR3, as DNA: TGTGCCAGCAGCCCCACGGGGACTAGCGGTTACAATGAGCAGTTCTTC. Translation gives CASSPTGTSGYNEQFF. This rearrangement joins TRBV6-4 to TRBJ2-1; TRBD2 matches 11 bases. CDR3 length equals 16 residues. The J segment lost 4 bases and the V segment lost 6 bases, leaving 8 bases of the junction unmatched. Germline lookup yields CDR1 MRHNA and CDR2 SNTAGT.

This sequence joins TRBV27 and TRBJ1-1, with D perhaps TRBD1 (5 bases). This CDR3 has 14 residues. V was shortened by 5 bases and J by 0 bases, with 10 bases between the two germline ends. The germline V gene has CDR1 MNHEY and CDR2 SMNVEV (reference sequence). This CDR3 reads CASSPHRLNTEAFF. DNA of the CDR3: TGTGCCAGCAGTCCTCACAGGCTGAACACTGAAGCTTTCTTT.

On this clonotype itself: Possible read error: a much larger clone is one base away. The genes are TRBV29-1 and TRBJ2-7; D possibly uses TRBD1 or TRBD2 (5 bases each). The DNA end is more similar to TRBJ2-5, so the J call may be wrong. CDR1 SQVTM and CDR2 ANQGSEA come from the germline V gene. The CDR3 is 12 residues long. The DNA for the CDR3 is TGCAGCGGTGATATTCAGGGACAGACCCAGTACTTC. This gives the protein CSGDIQGQTQYF.

V and J are TRBV9 and TRBJ2-7; D unresolved. Germline V gives CDR1 SGDLS, CDR2 YYNGEE. This CDR3 contains 15 residues. V lost 0 bases to trimming and J lost 0 bases, with 10 bases between them. CDR3 sequence (DNA): TGTGCCAGCAGCGTAGACGCTCTTCACTCCTACGAGCAGTACTTC. It is translated as CASSVDALHSYEQYF.

This rearrangement joins TRBV6-4 to TRBJ2-1, with 8 positions matching TRBD2. The J call could be wrong; TRBJ2-7 is a better fit for the DNA end. Per germline, CDR1 MRHNA and CDR2 SNTAGT. There are 16 residues in the CDR3. CDR3 sequence (DNA): TGTGCCAGCAGTGACTCTGGAGCGGGGGACTACAATGAGCAGTACTTC. Amino acid sequence: CASSDSGAGDYNEQYF.

This clonotype appeared a few times. V is TRBV20-1 and J is TRBJ1-2; no clear D gene. CDR1 is DFQATT and CDR2 is SNEGSKA in the germline V gene (reference sequence). V lost 5 bases and J lost 1, with 20 bases in between. The CDR3 has 16 residues. The CDR3: CSAEEQMLVNNYGYTF. CDR3 in DNA: TGCAGTGCTGAGGAACAAATGCTCGTAAATAACTATGGCTACACCTTC.

With respect to this clonotype: Because the CDR3 is missing its conserved closing phenylalanine or tryptophan, this is likely a read error. The rearrangement links TRBV24-1 to TRBJ2-2, with 8 nucleotides matching TRBD1. After removal of 11 bases from V and 1 base from J, the junction contained 11 bases not matched to a gene. The V gene's germline CDR1 is KGHDR and CDR2 SFDVKD. This CDR3 is 16 amino acids long. The CDR3 DNA reads TGTGCCATCCTCTACCGGGACAGGAAGAACACCGGGGAGCTGTTTGTT. Translation: CAILYRDRKNTGELFV.

The chain combines TRBV20-1 with TRBJ2-1; no clear D. Germline V gene sequence: CDR1 DFQATT, CDR2 SNEGSKA (reference sequence). With 0 bases removed from V and 2 bases from J, the gap between germline ends came to 8 bases. This CDR3 region has 14 residues. This CDR3 is CSARDTGTYNEQFF. The CDR3 region has the DNA TGCAGTGCTAGAGATACTGGAACCTACAATGAGCAGTTCTTC.

The table lists this clonotype with a count of one. The junction does not match germline at one end; this may be a read error. The rearrangement uses TRBV24-1 and TRBJ2-2; D gene uncertain. The CDR3 extends over 13 amino acids. The germline CDR1 and CDR2 sequences are KGHDR and SFDVKD. CDR3 sequence (DNA): TGTGCCAGCAGTGATGGTCTAGCCGGGGAGCTGTTTTTT. The encoded protein is CASSDGLAGELFF.

Remarks on this clonotype: A clone one base away is much larger, so this may be a read error. V and J are TRBV7-3 and TRBJ2-4, with D uncertain. CDR1 and CDR2 from the germline V gene are SGHTA and FQGTGA. The CDR3 totals 15 residues. V lost 2 bases to trimming and J lost 13 bases, with 21 bases between them. CDR3 loop: CASSLWAGESYKQYF. For the CDR3, the DNA is TGTGCCAGCAGCTTATGGGCAGGCGAGAGCTACAAGCAGTACTTC.

This clonotype showed up many times. V gene TRBV5-1 combines with J gene TRBJ2-7; D is undetermined. The V and J ends lost 1 base and 3 bases respectively, with 11 bases between them. The germline V gene has CDR1 SGHRS and CDR2 YFSETQ. The CDR3 sequence is 14 residues long. The chain's CDR3 is CASSLTEYGYEQYF. The CDR3, as DNA: TGCGCCAGCAGCTTGACAGAATACGGCTACGAGCAGTACTTC.

The rearrangement links TRBV20-1 to TRBJ2-5, with 15 bases fitting TRBD2. The CDR3 sequence is 16 residues long. V lost 0 bases to trimming and J lost 4 bases; unmatched junction nucleotides: 3. Germline V gene lookup returns CDR1 DFQATT and CDR2 SNEGSKA (reference sequence). DNA of the CDR3: TGCAGTGCTAGAGACCAGGGACTAGCGGGGGGAGAGACCCAGTACTTC. Its protein product is CSARDQGLAGGETQYF.

As for this clonotype: Possible read error: a much larger clone is one base away. This chain uses TRBV6-5 with TRBJ2-7; tentatively, D is TRBD2 (5 bases). Germline V CDR1 and CDR2: MNHEY, SVGAGI. V gave up 0 bases and J gave up 7 bases, with 10 bases separating them. This CDR3 spans 13 amino acids. The CDR3 region is CASSYSGNNEQYF. The CDR3 region has the DNA TGTGCCAGCAGTTACTCCGGGAACAATGAGCAGTACTTC.

The CDR3 protein is CARPRMEAGEGKETQYF. As DNA, the CDR3 is TGTGCCAGACCCCGAATGGAGGCAGGGGAAGGAAAAGAGACCCAGTACTTC. This chain uses TRBV6-2 or TRBV6-3 with TRBJ2-5; possible D gene TRBD1, 6 bases. Germline V gene lookup returns CDR1 MNHEY and CDR2 SVGEGT. This CDR3 is built from 17 residues. The V gene lost 9 bases and the J gene lost 3 bases, with 26 bases spanning the gap.